Sequencing of this T cell receptor beta chain was carried out in a study of blood T cell repertoires in COVID-19. The overall study: Acute and convalescent COVID-19 specimens originated in the United States, Italy and Spain. The analysed material was cDNA or gDNA that came from T cells, B-cell-depleted T cells, or PBMCs.

In the source study's methods: From reference gene primer amplification, estimates of nucleated cell counts were derived. Sequencing used immunoSEQ multiplex PCR; TCRdb keeps in-frame clones, though not all of them. D and trimming were read from the DNA, whereas the V and J calls and clone size are those reported in that table. This sample yields 100,000 or so clones, of which about four fifths are seen a single time; 8.5% to 9.5% belongs to the top ten. The CDR3 runs 16 residues. Trimming stripped 6 bases from V and 0 bases from J, with 16 bases between. Germline V CDR1 and CDR2: WNHNN, SYGVQD (reference sequence).

Sequenced input: peripheral blood. This TCR derives from a woman aged 70-85 years with acute or convalescent COVID-19. The chain combines TRBV10-1 with TRBJ2-3; D is perhaps TRBD1 (5 bases). The CDR3 spells CASSDATTASTDTQYF. CDR3 in DNA: TGCGCCAGCAGCGACGCGACGACAGCTAGCACAGATACGCAGTATTTT.